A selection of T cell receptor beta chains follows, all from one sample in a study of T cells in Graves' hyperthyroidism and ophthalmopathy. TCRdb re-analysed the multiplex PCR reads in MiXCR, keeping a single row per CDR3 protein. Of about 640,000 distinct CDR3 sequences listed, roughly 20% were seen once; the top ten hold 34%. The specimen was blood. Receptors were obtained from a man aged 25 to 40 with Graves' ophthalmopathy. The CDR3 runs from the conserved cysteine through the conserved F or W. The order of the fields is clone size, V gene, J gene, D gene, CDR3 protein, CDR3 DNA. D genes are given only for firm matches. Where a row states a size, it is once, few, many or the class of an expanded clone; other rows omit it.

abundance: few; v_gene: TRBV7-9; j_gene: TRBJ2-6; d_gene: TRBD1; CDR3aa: CASSPGQVLSGANVLTF; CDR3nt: TGTGCCAGCAGCCCCGGACAGGTTCTCTCTGGGGCCAACGTCCTGACTTTC
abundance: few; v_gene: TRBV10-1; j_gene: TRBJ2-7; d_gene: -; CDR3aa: CASSESEGAAYEQYF; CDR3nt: TGCGCCAGCAGTGAGTCGGAGGGGGCGGCCTACGAGCAGTACTTC
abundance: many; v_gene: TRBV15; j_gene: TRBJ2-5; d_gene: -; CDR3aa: CATSRDIETQYF; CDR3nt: TGTGCCACCAGCAGAGATATAGAGACCCAGTACTTC
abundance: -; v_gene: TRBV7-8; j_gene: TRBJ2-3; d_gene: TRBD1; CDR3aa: CASSLGTGGLSDTQYF; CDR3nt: TGTGCCAGCAGCTTAGGGACAGGGGGCCTCTCAGATACGCAGTATTTT
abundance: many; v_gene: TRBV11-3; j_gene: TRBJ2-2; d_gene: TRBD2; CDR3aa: CASSLLSGSVTGELFF; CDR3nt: TGTGCCAGCAGCTTACTTAGCGGGAGTGTCACCGGGGAGCTGTTTTTT
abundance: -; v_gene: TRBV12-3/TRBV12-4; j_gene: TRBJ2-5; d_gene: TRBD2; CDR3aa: CASSLGLAGDLGETQYF; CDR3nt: TGTGCCAGCAGTTTAGGACTAGCGGGAGACCTAGGGGAGACCCAGTACTTC
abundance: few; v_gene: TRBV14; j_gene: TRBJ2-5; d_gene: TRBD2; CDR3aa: CASSQLPGTSGQETQYF; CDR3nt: TGTGCCAGCAGCCAGCTACCCGGGACTAGCGGTCAAGAGACCCAGTACTTC
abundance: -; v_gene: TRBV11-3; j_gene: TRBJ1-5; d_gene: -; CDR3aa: CASSFDITNQPQHF; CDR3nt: TGTGCCAGCAGCTTTGACATAACCAATCAGCCCCAGCATTTT
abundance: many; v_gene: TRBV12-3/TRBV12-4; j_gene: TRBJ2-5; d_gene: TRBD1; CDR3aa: CASSGWDRGETQYF; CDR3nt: TGTGCCAGCAGTGGTTGGGACAGGGGAGAGACCCAGTACTTC
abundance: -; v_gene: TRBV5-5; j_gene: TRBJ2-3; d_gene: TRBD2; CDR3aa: CASSGGGKITDTQYF; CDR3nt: TGTGCCAGCAGCGGGGGAGGGAAAATCACAGATACGCAGTATTTT
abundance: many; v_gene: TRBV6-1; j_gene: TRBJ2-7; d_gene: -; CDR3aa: CASSWGTAGLGYEQYF; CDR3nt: TGTGCCAGCAGTTGGGGGACGGCGGGCCTGGGCTACGAGCAGTACTTC
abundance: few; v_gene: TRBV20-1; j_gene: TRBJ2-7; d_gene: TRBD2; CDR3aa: CSARPSGRTYEQYF; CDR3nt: TGCAGTGCTAGACCTAGCGGGAGGACCTACGAGCAGTACTTC
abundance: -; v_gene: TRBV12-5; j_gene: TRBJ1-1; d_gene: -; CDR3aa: CASGWLSVIPGPEAFF; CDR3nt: TGTGCTAGTGGTTGGCTATCAGTGATTCCGGGTCCTGAAGCTTTCTTT
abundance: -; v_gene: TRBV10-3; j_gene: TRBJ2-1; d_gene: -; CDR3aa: CAIRSGSGDEQFF; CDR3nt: TGTGCCATCAGATCCGGGAGTGGCGATGAGCAGTTCTTC
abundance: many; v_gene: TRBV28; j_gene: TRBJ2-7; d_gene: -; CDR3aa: CASSFTGTKTYEQYF; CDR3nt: TGTGCCAGCAGTTTCACTGGCACGAAAACCTACGAGCAGTACTTC
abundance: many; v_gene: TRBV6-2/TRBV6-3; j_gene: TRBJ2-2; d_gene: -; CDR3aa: CASSQDDSGGELFF; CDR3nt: TGTGCCAGCAGCCAGGATGACTCGGGCGGGGAGCTGTTTTTT
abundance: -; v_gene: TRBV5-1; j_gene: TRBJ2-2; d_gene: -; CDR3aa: CASTSGGELFF; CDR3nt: TGCGCCAGCACTTCGGGCGGAGAGCTGTTTTTT
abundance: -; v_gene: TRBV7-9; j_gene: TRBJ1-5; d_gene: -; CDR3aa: CASSFVTGRVGGPQHF; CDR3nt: TGTGCCAGCAGCTTCGTTACCGGACGGGTTGGGGGCCCCCAGCATTTT